Each of the 3 T cell receptor beta chains below was sequenced from the same sample in a study of blood T cell repertoires in COVID-19. Using immunoSEQ multiplex PCR, the repertoire was profiled, and TCRdb retains in-frame clones only, with some absent. The sample lists tens of thousands of clones; around 86% were seen once. The sample was peripheral blood. The receptors stem from a human donor in a cohort sampled during active COVID-19.

V gene TRBV6-5 combines with J gene TRBJ2-3; maybe TRBD2 (6 bases). V lost 7 bases to trimming and J lost 5 bases, with 19 bases between them. CDR1 and CDR2 from the germline V gene are MNHEY and SVGAGI. The CDR3 loop spans 15 amino acids. The CDR3: CASIYRGVAQDTQYF. In DNA, the CDR3 is TGTGCCAGCATTTATCGCGGGGTAGCACAAGATACGCAGTATTTT.

V gene TRBV3-1 (or the pseudogene TRBV3-2) combines with J gene TRBJ1-1, with D possibly matching TRBD1 (6 bases). Looked up from germline, CDR1 is LGHDT and CDR2 is YNNKEL (reference sequence). The CDR3 has 14 amino acids. The V end lost 4 bases, the J end lost 8 bases, and 17 bases lay between the germline ends. The CDR3 DNA sequence: TGTGCCAGCAGCCCCGGGGACAACCCAACGGAAGCTTTCTTT. The encoded protein is CASSPGDNPTEAFF.

The V and J genes are TRBV3-1 (or the pseudogene TRBV3-2) and TRBJ1-1; D is unresolved. The CDR3 spans 10 residues. Per germline, CDR1 LGHDT and CDR2 YNNKEL (reference sequence). Trimming left V 11 bases short and J 9 bases short, with 13 bases between. CDR3 DNA: TGTGCCCCCGGGGATGGGCAAGCTTTCTTT. Protein: CAPGDGQAFF.